Following are 18 T cell receptor beta chains from one sample sequenced in a study of T-cell memory formation after mild COVID-19. TCRdb ran MiXCR on the 5' RACE reads and lists one entry per CDR3 protein. The sample contains 560,000 or so distinct CDR3 sequences, roughly a sixth of which appear only once. What was sequenced was PBMCs or a T cell subset sorted from them (not recorded which). Receptor source: an adult woman who had mild COVID-19 (a few samples of this study predate the infection). Cell type and time point are not known.

At least ten counts were recorded for this clonotype. This chain links TRBV4-1 with TRBJ1-5; a weak D match, TRBD1 (5 bases). Germline V lookup: CDR1 MGHRA, CDR2 YSYEKL. V was clipped by 4 bases and J by 3 bases, with 10 bases between them. This CDR3 is 14 amino acids long. The CDR3, as DNA: TGCGCCAGCAGCCCTACAGGTCCCAATCAGCCCCAGCATTTT. Protein: CASSPTGPNQPQHF.

This chain uses TRBV7-3 with TRBJ2-2; D is undetermined. CDR1 and CDR2 (germline): SGHTA, FQGTGA. The CDR3 totals 13 residues. Trimming pared 3 bases from V and 10 bases from J, leaving 12 bases between. The CDR3 region is CASSLSISEELFF. The CDR3 nucleotides read TGTGCCAGCAGCTTGTCGATTTCAGAGGAGCTGTTTTTT.

This chain links TRBV4-1 with TRBJ2-3; no reliable D call. This CDR3 region has 14 residues. Trimming shortened V by 0 bases and J by 1 base, and 5 bases separated the two germline ends. Per the germline V gene, CDR1 is MGHRA and CDR2 is YSYEKL. The CDR3 protein is CASSQDLRTDTQYF. DNA of the CDR3: TGCGCCAGCAGCCAAGATCTCCGCACAGATACGCAGTATTTT.

The chain uses TRBV7-9 and TRBJ1-6; D uncertain. This CDR3 is built from 14 residues. The V gene lost 1 base and the J gene lost 10 bases, with 11 bases spanning the gap. Germline CDR1 is SEHNR and CDR2 is FQNEAQ (reference sequence). The CDR3 reads CASSLGPIGSPLHF. CDR3 sequence (DNA): TGTGCCAGCAGCTTAGGACCCATTGGATCACCCCTCCACTTT.

J is TRBJ2-7 and V is TRBV18, with D maybe TRBD1 (6 bases). Trimming pared 5 bases from V and 6 bases from J, leaving 17 bases between. The CDR3 spans 14 residues. Germline-derived CDR1 and CDR2 are KGHSH and LQKENI. This CDR3 is CASSEQGSSSEQYF. CDR3 bases: TGTGCCAGCTCAGAACAGGGTAGCAGCAGCGAGCAGTACTTC.

This clonotype was detected only a few times. The chain joins TRBV3-1 to TRBJ2-7; TRBD1 matches 7 bases. The germline V gene has CDR1 LGHDT and CDR2 YNNKEL (reference sequence). Germline trimming cut 4 bases from V and 8 bases from J; bases unmatched to any gene: 8. The CDR3 has 13 residues. DNA of the CDR3: TGTGCCAGCAGCCGTGGACAGGTTTTTAAGCAGTACTTC. Amino acid sequence: CASSRGQVFKQYF.

CDR3 protein: CASSLERASAYEQYF. The CDR3 DNA follows: TGTGCCAGCAGCTTGGAAAGGGCTTCGGCCTACGAGCAGTACTTC. This chain uses TRBV5-5 with TRBJ2-7; no clear D gene. Germline values: CDR1 SGHKS, CDR2 YYEKEE (reference sequence). The CDR3 is 15 amino acids. The V end was cut by 0 bases, the J end by 2 bases, with 12 bases between.

V is TRBV6-2 or TRBV6-3 and J is TRBJ2-7; TRBD1 is a possible D gene (6 bases). The CDR3 sequence is 12 residues long. Germline CDR1 reads MNHEY; CDR2 reads SVGEGT. V lost 8 bases and J 3 bases, leaving 11 bases between the germline ends. This CDR3 reads CASGGQVYEQYF. Here the CDR3 DNA reads TGTGCCAGCGGGGGACAAGTCTACGAGCAGTACTTC.

V usage is TRBV7-9 and J usage is TRBJ2-7, with D maybe TRBD2 (5 bases). Trimming took 1 base from V and 6 from J, leaving 7 bases between them. Germline V gene data show CDR1 as SEHNR and CDR2 as FQNEAQ (reference sequence). The CDR3 runs 12 residues. CDR3 in amino acids: CASSLVASEQYF. In nucleotides, the CDR3 is TGTGCCAGCAGCTTAGTAGCGAGCGAGCAGTACTTC.

The gene calls are TRBV5-1 and TRBJ2-1; perhaps TRBD2 as D (6 bases). The CDR3 is 16 residues long. With 0 bases removed from V and 5 bases from J, the gap between germline ends came to 15 bases. The germline V gene encodes CDR1 SGHRS and CDR2 YFSETQ. The CDR3: CASSLAGRGDNNEQFF. The CDR3 nucleotides are TGCGCCAGCAGCTTGGCGGGGCGGGGAGACAACAATGAGCAGTTCTTC.

The chain's CDR3 is CASSHLGLGGYEQYF. The CDR3 nucleotides read TGTGCCAGCAGCCATCTCGGTCTCGGAGGCTACGAGCAGTACTTC. The V gene is TRBV12-3 or TRBV12-4, the J gene TRBJ2-7, with D possibly being TRBD2 (5 bases). The ends were cut back, 6 bases at V and 3 bases at J, with 18 bases in the middle. The CDR3 consists of 15 residues.

This clonotype has a handful of counts. The chain is built from TRBV2 and TRBJ2-1; the match to TRBD2 covers 7 bases. Germline V gene data show CDR1 as SNHLY and CDR2 as FYNNEI. The CDR3 has 13 amino acids. The J segment lost 3 bases and the V segment lost 8 bases, leaving 4 bases of the junction unmatched. CDR3 sequence reads: CASGGGFYNEQFF. For the CDR3, the DNA is TGTGCCAGCGGGGGAGGGTTCTACAATGAGCAGTTCTTC.

V and J are TRBV5-1 and TRBJ1-2, with 7 bases aligning to TRBD1. J gave up 4 bases and V 4 bases, and 4 bases lay outside the gene matches. Per the germline V gene, CDR1 is SGHRS and CDR2 is YFSETQ. The CDR3 is 13 amino acids. The CDR3 protein is CASSGGQSYGYTF. The DNA for the CDR3 is TGCGCCAGCAGCGGGGGACAGTCCTATGGCTACACCTTC.

This clonotype was recorded a few times. The genes are TRBV7-6 and TRBJ2-7; D perhaps matches TRBD1 (6 bases). The V gene's germline CDR1 is SGHVS and CDR2 FNYEAQ. The CDR3 contains 14 residues. Between the trimmed V and J ends, which lost 5 bases and 0 bases, there was a span of 11 bases. The CDR3 sequence: CASSPGQHSYEQYF. In nucleotides, the CDR3 is TGTGCCAGCAGCCCAGGACAGCACTCCTACGAGCAGTACTTC.

V usage is TRBV4-1 and J usage is TRBJ2-3; D is undetermined. The CDR3 runs to 12 residues. Looked up from germline, CDR1 is MGHRA and CDR2 is YSYEKL. Trimming took off 5 bases at V and 6 bases at J, with 9 bases between the two ends. CDR3 protein: CASSAPRDTQYF. CDR3 bases: TGCGCCAGCAGCGCCCCCCGGGATACGCAGTATTTT.

This clonotype appeared a few times. The V gene is TRBV12-3 or TRBV12-4, the J gene TRBJ1-1, with D tentatively TRBD1 (5 bases). The CDR3 is 14 amino acids. The V end was cut by 5 bases, the J end by 4 bases, with 14 bases between. The CDR3 region is CASSPSGSSTEAFF. CDR3 nucleotides: TGTGCCAGCAGTCCCTCAGGGTCGAGCACTGAAGCTTTCTTT.

This clonotype was observed a handful of times. The gene calls are TRBV3-1 and TRBJ1-1, with D possibly matching TRBD1 (5 bases). Germline CDR1 reads LGHDT; CDR2 reads YNNKEL (reference sequence). The CDR3 is made up of 14 amino acids. V lost 2 bases and J lost 4, with 11 bases in between. This CDR3 reads CASSQSQGGTEAFF. Here the CDR3 DNA reads TGTGCCAGCAGCCAAAGTCAGGGAGGCACTGAAGCTTTCTTT.

This clonotype has a handful of counts. The chain uses TRBV29-1 and TRBJ1-1, with TRBD1 matching 9 bases. Germline V gene data show CDR1 as SQVTM and CDR2 as ANQGSEA. The V and J ends lost 7 bases and 1 base, in that order; junction bases with no gene match: 4. The CDR3 is made up of 13 amino acids. The CDR3 here is CSGGQGTNTEAFF. CDR3 in DNA: TGCAGCGGAGGACAGGGGACGAACACTGAAGCTTTCTTT.